The 22 T cell receptor beta chains listed next were all sequenced from one sample in a study of post-analysis software for immune sequencing data. Notes on the study in general: Roughly 5 TRBV segments occurring more often in patients than controls included TRBV5-6, TRBV5-1 and TRBV20-1.

These receptors are not linked to any known antigen. Every TCR beta cDNA library bore unique molecular identifiers. TCRdb re-derived calls from the PCR reads in MiXCR, one entry per CDR3 protein. The data contain roughly 200,000 distinct CDR3 sequences, 29% of them seen just once; the ten biggest clones take up less than 4%. The sample taken for sequencing was blood. The source is a girl aged 2-17 years with multiple sclerosis.

There are a few counts of this clonotype. The gene calls are TRBV27 and TRBJ1-2; D call uncertain. Germline CDR1 is MNHEY and CDR2 is SMNVEV (reference sequence). The V end lost 8 bases, the J end lost 3 bases, and 19 bases lay between the germline ends. The CDR3 totals 15 residues. The CDR3 sequence: CASCNYLTKDYGYTF. DNA of the CDR3: TGTGCCAGCTGTAATTATTTAACCAAGGACTATGGCTACACCTTC.

This chain connects TRBV20-1 to TRBJ2-7, with 7 bases aligning to TRBD1. V trimming: 3 bases; J trimming: 2 bases; junction bases outside the gene matches: 4. Germline assignment: CDR1 DFQATT and CDR2 SNEGSKA (reference sequence). The CDR3 runs to 13 residues. The CDR3 nucleotides read TGCAGTGCTAGGGGGACAGTAACCTACGAGCAGTACTTC. This translates into CSARGTVTYEQYF.

This clonotype was recorded many times. The chain joins TRBV5-1 to TRBJ2-5; a possible D gene is TRBD2 (6 bases). Germline V CDR1 and CDR2: SGHRS, YFSETQ. Trimming removed 2 bases at V and 5 bases at J, with 13 bases between. The CDR3 is 14 amino acids. CDR3 residues: CASSFSGGVETQYF. The CDR3 DNA reads as TGCGCCAGCAGCTTTAGCGGAGGGGTTGAGACCCAGTACTTC.

The chain joins TRBV25-1 to TRBJ1-5; a possible D gene is TRBD1 (6 bases). The germline gives CDR1 MGHDK, CDR2 SYGVNS. The CDR3 runs to 14 residues. V was trimmed by 3 bases and J by 6 bases, leaving 12 bases between them. In nucleotides, the CDR3 is TGTGCCAGCAGTGAGGTCGGGACATTTCAGCCCCAGCATTTT. Protein product: CASSEVGTFQPQHF.

This clonotype was counted many times. The chain uses TRBV4-1 and TRBJ2-7, with 10 nucleotides matching TRBD2. Germline CDR1 MGHRA, CDR2 YSYEKL. CDR3 size: 15 residues. Trimming removed 3 bases from V and 7 bases from J; junction bases left unmatched: 9. CDR3 in amino acids: CASSQGTSDRYEQYF. The CDR3 DNA reads TGCGCCAGCAGCCAGGGGACTAGCGACAGGTATGAGCAGTACTTC.

This clonotype was picked up a small number of times. At one of its ends the junction is not consistent with the germline gene, which may arise from a read error. J is TRBJ2-3 and V is TRBV3-1; 10 bases map to TRBD2. The CDR3 is 19 amino acids. Germline V CDR1 and CDR2: LGHDT, YNNKEL (reference sequence). In DNA, the CDR3 is TGTGCCGGCAGCCAAGATCGTTGGCTAGCGGGAGAAAACACAGATACGCAGTATTTT. Protein sequence: CAGSQDRWLAGENTDTQYF.

Regarding this clonotype: The junction differs from germline at one of its ends, possibly a read error. This chain connects TRBV7-9 to TRBJ2-6; either TRBD1 or TRBD2 may fit D (5 bases each). The germline gives CDR1 SEHNR, CDR2 FQNEAQ (reference sequence). The CDR3 is 19 residues long. CDR3 nucleotide sequence: TGTGCCAGCAGCTTAGCCTGGGACCCGAGTATCGCTGGGGCCAACGTTCTGACTTTC. Amino acid sequence: CASSLAWDPSIAGANVLTF.

On this clonotype: A much larger clone differs from this one at a single base, so this may be a read error. The chain is built from TRBV27 and TRBJ2-3; possibly TRBD2 for D (5 bases). V was clipped by 3 bases and J by 3 bases, with 7 bases between them. The CDR3 loop spans 13 amino acids. Germline values: CDR1 MNHEY, CDR2 SMNVEV (reference sequence). The CDR3 region has the DNA TGTGCCAGCAGTTTTGGGAGAACAGATACGCAGTATTTT. Translated: CASSFGRTDTQYF.

This clonotype was found many times. The V gene is TRBV12-3 or TRBV12-4, the J gene TRBJ2-7, with 7 nucleotides matching TRBD1. The CDR3 covers 16 residues. Trimming cost V 5 bases and J 2 bases; bases outside gene matches: 12. The CDR3, as DNA: TGTGCCAGCAGTCCTTCTTGGACAGGCTTGGCCTACGAGCAGTACTTC. It yields the protein CASSPSWTGLAYEQYF.

The J gene is TRBJ2-2, the V gene TRBV20-1, with D unclear. V shed 0 bases and J shed 2 bases, with 16 bases lying between them. The CDR3 extends over 17 amino acids. Germline V gene lookup returns CDR1 DFQATT and CDR2 SNEGSKA (reference sequence). The CDR3 protein is CSARESGRRLNTGELFF. The CDR3 DNA is TGCAGTGCTAGAGAGTCAGGACGCCGGCTAAACACCGGGGAGCTGTTTTTT.

The V call is TRBV5-8, the J call TRBJ1-1; D is unresolved. Germline assignment: CDR1 SGHTS and CDR2 YDEGEE. This CDR3 contains 14 residues. The ends were cut back, 3 bases at V and 4 bases at J, with 13 bases in the middle. CDR3 nucleotide sequence: TGTGCCAGCAGCTGGGTGGAGGAGGGCACTGAAGCTTTCTTT. Protein: CASSWVEEGTEAFF. The complete variable domain, with remaining parts taken from reference TRBV5-8 and TRBJ1-1, reads EAGVTQSPTHLIKTRGQQATLRCSPISGHTSVYWYQQALGLGLQFLLWYDEGEERNRGNFPPRFSGRQFPNYSSELNVNALELEDSALYLCASSWVEEGTEAFFGQGTRLTVV.

Worth noting for this clonotype: One end of the junction does not line up with germline, which may come from a read error. This sequence joins TRBV24-1 and TRBJ2-2; 7 bases fit TRBD1. The CDR3 extends over 15 amino acids. CDR1 and CDR2 (germline): KGHDR, SFDVKD. CDR3 DNA: TGTGCGACCAGTGATTTAAGGGACAGCCCCGGGGAGCTGTTTTTT. Amino acid sequence: CATSDLRDSPGELFF.

This clonotype has only a few counts. The rearrangement uses TRBV5-1 and TRBJ2-2; 8 bases fit TRBD1. The CDR3 is made up of 14 amino acids. Trimming at V came to 6 bases and at J to 4 bases, leaving 5 bases not matched to a gene. Germline V gene data show CDR1 as SGHRS and CDR2 as YFSETQ. The CDR3 region has the DNA TGCGCCAGCACCCGGGACAGGAGCACCGGGGAGCTGTTTTTT. It yields the protein CASTRDRSTGELFF.

On this clonotype: A single base separates this from a much larger clone, so it may be a read error. This chain links TRBV24-1 with TRBJ2-5; TRBD2 agrees at 7 bases. Matching the DNA end better, TRBJ2-7 makes the J call doubtful. This CDR3 is 15 amino acids long. Germline V lookup: CDR1 KGHDR, CDR2 SFDVKD. CDR3 loop: CATSDRMGGKNEQYF. The CDR3, as DNA: TGTGCCACCAGTGACCGGATGGGGGGGAAGAACGAGCAGTACTTC.

This clonotype was recorded many times. The V call is TRBV29-1, the J call TRBJ1-4; D gene uncertain. The V end was cut by 0 bases, the J end by 7 bases, with 12 bases between. Germline V gives CDR1 SQVTM, CDR2 ANQGSEA. The CDR3 sequence is 14 residues long. The CDR3 nucleotides read TGCAGCGTTGAAGATCGAAAGGGTGGTGAAAAACTGTTTTTT. Translated: CSVEDRKGGEKLFF. Full variable domain (missing parts from reference TRBV29-1 and TRBJ1-4): SAVISQKPSRDICQRGTSLTIQCQVDSQVTMMFWYRQQPGQSLTLIATANQGSEATYESGFVIDKFPISRPNLTFSTLTVSNMSPEDSSIYLCSVEDRKGGEKLFFGSGTQLSVL.

V usage is TRBV7-8 and J usage is TRBJ2-2, with 11 bases lining up with TRBD2. The J segment lost 0 bases and the V segment lost 1 base, leaving 4 bases of the junction unmatched. CDR1 and CDR2 from the germline V gene are SGHVS and FQNEAQ. The CDR3 covers 18 residues. CDR3 in DNA: TGTGCCAGCAGCTTAGGACTAGCGGGGCCCACGAACACCGGGGAGCTGTTTTTT. This encodes CASSLGLAGPTNTGELFF.

V usage is TRBV7-3 and J usage is TRBJ2-7; tentative D call: TRBD1 (5 bases). The CDR3 consists of 15 residues. CDR1 and CDR2 (germline): SGHTA, FQGTGA. V dropped 1 base and J dropped 3 bases, with 13 bases sitting between them. The CDR3 spells CASSLRIRTSYEQYF. CDR3 nucleotides: TGTGCCAGCAGCTTAAGAATCAGGACAAGCTACGAGCAGTACTTC.

This clonotype was recorded many times. This chain joins TRBV11-2 and TRBJ2-3, with 14 bases lining up with TRBD2. The V gene end was trimmed by 3 bases and the J gene end by 1 base; junction bases not matched to a gene: 6. Per germline, CDR1 SGHAT and CDR2 FQNNGV. CDR3 length equals 18 residues. This CDR3 reads CASSFAGTSGGRTDTQYF. The CDR3 nucleotides read TGTGCCAGCAGCTTCGCCGGGACTAGCGGGGGACGCACAGATACGCAGTATTTT.

The sample holds many counts of this clonotype. The chain's CDR3 is CSAVIRDTQYF. The CDR3 DNA is TGCAGTGCTGTTATTAGAGATACGCAGTATTTT. The chain has TRBV20-1 and TRBJ2-3; unclear D gene. V was shortened by 5 bases and J by 5 bases, with 8 bases between the two germline ends. The CDR3 totals 11 residues. Germline CDR1 is DFQATT and CDR2 is SNEGSKA (reference sequence).

Many counts were recorded for this clonotype. J is TRBJ2-1 and V is TRBV7-8, with TRBD2 matching over 12 bases. This CDR3 has 15 amino acids. Germline CDR1 is SGHVS and CDR2 is FQNEAQ. V lost 3 bases and J lost 8; bases outside the gene matches: 5. The CDR3 region is CASSFLAGGVDEQFF. The CDR3 coding sequence is TGTGCCAGCAGCTTCCTAGCGGGAGGGGTTGATGAGCAGTTCTTC.

The rearrangement joins TRBV29-1 to TRBJ1-2, with D perhaps matching TRBD1 (5 bases). Germline loops: CDR1 SQVTM, CDR2 ANQGSEA. V shed 3 bases and J shed 2 bases, with 13 bases lying between them. The CDR3 is made up of 14 amino acids. The CDR3 DNA is TGCAGCGTTGATTTACAGGAAACCAACTATGGCTACACCTTC. This encodes CSVDLQETNYGYTF.

J is TRBJ2-5 and V is TRBV28; 10 nucleotides agree with TRBD2. V shed 5 bases, J shed 13 bases, and the junction held 7 bases outside the gene matches. This CDR3 region has 12 residues. In germline, CDR1 is MDHEN, CDR2 SYDVKM. The CDR3 sequence: CASSPLLAGGYF. DNA for the CDR3: TGTGCCAGCAGTCCCCTTTTAGCGGGAGGGTACTTC.